This T cell receptor beta chain stems from a study of T cell changes during pregnancy in multiple sclerosis. TCRdb's copy holds only in-frame clones and misses some; the assay was immunoSEQ multiplex PCR. This sample has under 40,000 clones; 90% occur once, and the top ten carry about 5.3%. Trimming stripped 2 bases from V and 6 bases from J, with 10 bases between. Germline CDR1 reads KGHSH; CDR2 reads LQKENI. This CDR3 has 14 amino acids. Sample: peripheral blood, taken in the third trimester of pregnancy. This chain connects TRBV18 to TRBJ2-2; no firm D call. This TCR was recovered from a female donor in good health, enrolled as a control in a pregnancy study. CDR3 DNA sequence: TGTGCCAGCTCACCAATAGAGTCTGCCGGGGAGCTGTTTTTT. Translating it yields CASSPIESAGELFF.